A single sample is the source of the 23 T cell receptor beta chains below, sequenced in a study of human T cells and chemical hapten exposure. Sample time point: patch test 1, 2 weeks after DPC sensitization. The treatment here: therapeutic diphenylcyclopropenone sensitization with weekly scalp DPC. TCRdb reprocessed the RACE reads with MiXCR, giving one entry per CDR3 protein. The sample yields roughly 120,000 distinct CDR3 sequences, approximately 15% seen once. Here the sequenced sample was whole blood, taken in connection with sensitization to the hapten diphenylcyclopropenone (DPC). The receptors here all came from a man aged 18 to 30 with alopecia areata. Some clones in this sample may be carry-over from other donors' samples.

This sequence joins TRBV27 and TRBJ2-3, with D uncertain. This CDR3 region has 14 residues. V was trimmed by 4 bases and J by 2 bases, leaving 10 bases between them. Per germline, CDR1 MNHEY and CDR2 SMNVEV (reference sequence). The DNA for the CDR3 is TGTGCCAGCAGTTCCCACCGTTCCACAGATACGCAGTATTTT. Protein: CASSSHRSTDTQYF.

This clonotype was recorded a few times. This chain connects TRBV9 to TRBJ2-7; D ambiguous. Germline assignment: CDR1 SGDLS and CDR2 YYNGEE. The CDR3 sequence is 13 residues long. Deletions cut 3 bases from V and 0 bases from J, with 7 bases between. CDR3 in DNA: TGTGCCAGCAGCGAGATTCGCTCCTACGAGCAGTACGTC. Amino acid sequence: CASSEIRSYEQYV.

The genes are TRBV3-1 and TRBJ2-5; possible D gene TRBD2, 6 bases. This CDR3 contains 14 residues. Germline-derived CDR1 and CDR2 are LGHDT and YNNKEL (reference sequence). The V end lost 4 bases, the J end lost 6 bases, and 15 bases lay between the germline ends. DNA of the CDR3: TGTGCCAGCAGCCCTGTCGGGAGTCTAAAGACCCAGTACTTC. Amino acid sequence: CASSPVGSLKTQYF.

This clonotype was picked up a small number of times. The chain couples TRBV20-1 to TRBJ2-7; 10 bases are shared with TRBD2. This CDR3 spans 18 amino acids. CDR1 is DFQATT, CDR2 SNEGSKA, per germline (reference sequence). V shed 5 bases and J 2 bases; nucleotides not matched to a gene: 18. The CDR3: CSAQGILAGESVAYEQYF. The CDR3 DNA follows: TGCAGTGCTCAAGGGATTCTAGCGGGGGAATCGGTCGCCTACGAGCAGTACTTC.

This chain joins TRBV7-6 and TRBJ2-7; D uncertain. This CDR3 has 16 amino acids. Germline V lookup: CDR1 SGHVS, CDR2 FNYEAQ. V dropped 1 base and J dropped 6 bases, with 19 bases sitting between them. The CDR3 bases are TGTGCCAGCAGCTTAGTCAAGGGTCTAGGAAACAGCGAGCAGTACTTC. Its protein is CASSLVKGLGNSEQYF.

The sample holds a few counts of this clonotype. The chain couples TRBV9 to TRBJ1-2; unclear D gene. The germline gives CDR1 SGDLS, CDR2 YYNGEE. The CDR3 has 13 residues. V shed 6 bases and J shed 2 bases, with 11 bases lying between them. In DNA form, the CDR3 reads TGTGCCAGCAACCAAATCGGGAACTATGGCTACACCTTC. Amino acids: CASNQIGNYGYTF.

The chain recombines TRBV20-1 with TRBJ2-2; 9 nucleotides line up with TRBD1. Germline trimming cut 5 bases from V and 6 bases from J; bases unmatched to any gene: 7. The germline V gene encodes CDR1 DFQATT and CDR2 SNEGSKA (reference sequence). There are 14 residues in the CDR3. CDR3 coding DNA: TGCAGTGCTTCCGGGACAGGGTACCCCGGGGAGCTGTTTTTT. Its translation is CSASGTGYPGELFF.

This clonotype was seen a handful of times. The chain carries TRBV28 and TRBJ1-6, with D unresolved. The CDR3 totals 14 residues. V lost 7 bases and J 8 bases, leaving 15 bases between the germline ends. CDR1 is MDHEN and CDR2 is SYDVKM in the germline V gene. Here the CDR3 reads CASTQLGPDSPLHF. CDR3 DNA sequence: TGTGCCAGCACCCAACTCGGACCTGATTCACCCCTCCACTTT.

The chain employs TRBV27 and TRBJ2-7; D remains ambiguous. Germline lookup yields CDR1 MNHEY and CDR2 SMNVEV (reference sequence). The CDR3 covers 13 residues. Trimming stripped 4 bases from V and 0 bases from J, with 7 bases between. The CDR3 coding sequence is TGTGCCAGCAGTTCGACTGCCTCCTACGAGCAGTACTTC. Its translation is CASSSTASYEQYF.

The chain recombines TRBV10-2 with TRBJ2-3, with D tentatively TRBD2 (5 bases). V gave up 7 bases and J gave up 4 bases, with 18 bases separating them. CDR3 size: 15 residues. Germline values: CDR1 WSHSY, CDR2 SAAADI. Written as DNA, the CDR3 is TGCGCCAGCACCCTGGGCCTAGCTATGGCAGATACGCAGTATTTT. Translating it yields CASTLGLAMADTQYF.

The J gene is TRBJ2-3, the V gene TRBV7-9; the match to TRBD2 covers 13 bases. The V segment lost 5 bases and the J segment 2 bases; nucleotides outside the gene matches: 19. CDR1 and CDR2 from the germline V gene are SEHNR and FQNEAQ (reference sequence). The CDR3 runs 21 residues. The DNA of the CDR3 is TGTGCCAGCAGCCCACCACGCGGACTAGCGGGGGCGGGAGGGGTCACAGATACGCAGTATTTT. It encodes CASSPPRGLAGAGGVTDTQYF.

The chain carries TRBV18 and TRBJ1-1; D uncertain. The germline V gene has CDR1 KGHSH and CDR2 LQKENI. The CDR3 extends over 12 amino acids. V was shortened by 2 bases and J by 4 bases, with 5 bases between the two germline ends. The CDR3, as DNA: TGTGCCAGCTCACCAGGTCGCACTGAAGCTTTCTTT. Its translation is CASSPGRTEAFF.

V and J are TRBV28 and TRBJ1-2; possibly TRBD1 for D (6 bases). The CDR3 extends over 14 amino acids. V shed 1 base and J shed 2 bases, with 8 bases lying between them. From germline, CDR1 is MDHEN and CDR2 SYDVKM. As DNA, the CDR3 is TGTGCCAGCAGTTTATTAGGGGGGAACTATGGCTACACCTTC. This codes for CASSLLGGNYGYTF.

This clonotype appeared a few times. The chain is built from TRBV6-1 and TRBJ1-5; tentative D call: TRBD1 (6 bases). The V end lost 5 bases, the J end lost 4 bases, and 9 bases lay between the germline ends. The CDR3 has 13 amino acids. The germline CDR1 and CDR2 sequences are MNHNS and SASEGT. DNA of the CDR3: TGTGCCAGCAGTATAAGGGGGAATCAGCCCCAGCATTTT. The encoded protein is CASSIRGNQPQHF.

This clonotype was seen only a few times. The rearrangement joins TRBV6-2 or TRBV6-3 to TRBJ2-7, with D possibly TRBD2 on 6 matching bases. Germline loops: CDR1 MNHEY, CDR2 SVGEGT. The CDR3 consists of 14 residues. Deletions cut 6 bases from V and 4 bases from J, with 16 bases between. CDR3 sequence: CASREGGYFYEQYV. The CDR3 nucleotides are TGTGCCAGCAGGGAAGGAGGGTATTTTTACGAGCAGTACGTC.

The V gene is TRBV12-3 or TRBV12-4, the J gene TRBJ2-2; TRBD1 aligns across 10 bases. The CDR3 is 15 residues long. V lost 5 bases to trimming and J lost 6 bases; unmatched junction nucleotides: 6. The CDR3 loop is CASSPTGQGAGELFF. CDR3 in DNA: TGTGCCAGCAGTCCCACCGGACAGGGGGCCGGGGAGCTGTTTTTT.

The chain recombines TRBV12-2 with TRBJ1-6; TRBD1 is the table's D call, not checked against the DNA. TRBV12-2 corresponds to a pseudogene. This CDR3 is 17 amino acids long. The CDR3 coding sequence is TGTGCAAGTCGCTCAGACAGGTTAGGCTCCTATAATTCACCCCTCCACTTT. Its protein product is CASRSDRLGSYNSPLHF.

In this sample, this clonotype turned up a few times. The chain links TRBV18 to TRBJ1-6, with no clear D. Trimming took off 2 bases at V and 7 bases at J, with 6 bases between the two ends. Germline V gene sequence: CDR1 KGHSH, CDR2 LQKENI. The CDR3 contains 13 residues. DNA of the CDR3: TGTGCCAGCTCACCAACCGGAAATTCACCCCTCCACTTT. It is translated as CASSPTGNSPLHF.

This clonotype came up many times. This chain connects TRBV19 to TRBJ2-5; maybe TRBD2 (5 bases). V lost 6 bases to trimming and J lost 5 bases, with 13 bases between them. The V gene's germline CDR1 is LNHDA and CDR2 SQIVND (reference sequence). This CDR3 is built from 13 residues. The CDR3 loop is CASRNTGIETQYF. The CDR3 DNA sequence: TGTGCCAGTAGAAATACCGGGATCGAGACCCAGTACTTC.

This clonotype was recorded a few times. J is TRBJ2-1 and V is TRBV11-2; TRBD1 agrees at 11 bases. The CDR3 length is 14 residues. Germline V gives CDR1 SGHAT, CDR2 FQNNGV. The J segment lost 10 bases and the V segment lost 4 bases, leaving 6 bases of the junction unmatched. CDR3 sequence reads: CASSSPGQGGEQFF. The CDR3 DNA sequence: TGTGCCAGCAGCTCACCGGGACAGGGGGGGGAGCAGTTCTTC.

The chain uses TRBV6-1 and TRBJ1-6, with D possibly TRBD1 on 6 matching bases. The V gene lost 3 bases and the J gene lost 9 bases, with 12 bases spanning the gap. The germline CDR1 and CDR2 sequences are MNHNS and SASEGT. CDR3 length equals 14 residues. The CDR3 sequence: CASSDQGHGSPLHF. For the CDR3, the DNA is TGTGCCAGCAGTGATCAGGGGCATGGTTCACCCCTCCACTTT.

This clonotype has just a few counts. The chain joins TRBV7-2 to TRBJ2-1; TRBD2 might be the D (5 bases). V was trimmed by 1 base and J by 3 bases, leaving 13 bases between them. Germline values: CDR1 SGHTA, CDR2 FQGNSA. CDR3 length: 16 residues. Here the CDR3 reads CASSLGFSDFYNEQFF. The CDR3 region has the DNA TGTGCCAGCAGCTTAGGATTTTCGGACTTCTACAATGAGCAGTTCTTC.

This clonotype turned up a few times. V usage is TRBV5-5 and J usage is TRBJ1-3, with D possibly being TRBD1 (6 bases). Germline lookup yields CDR1 SGHKS and CDR2 YYEKEE (reference sequence). The CDR3 is 15 amino acids. The V and J ends lost 3 bases and 2 bases respectively, with 12 bases between them. Here the CDR3 reads CASSSTGNPGNTIYF. The CDR3 nucleotides are TGTGCCAGCAGCTCAACAGGGAACCCTGGAAACACCATATATTTT.